These 20 T cell receptor beta chains were sequenced from one sample in a study of T-cell reconstitution after alpha-beta-depleted transplantation in children. Unique molecular identifiers were used in preparing the TCRbeta library. One entry per CDR3 protein, called by TCRdb with MiXCR from the PCR reads. This table holds about 260,000 distinct CDR3 sequences, less than 9% found once. Material: PBMCs, mostly from graft donor cells, obtained 180 days after TCRalphabeta/CD19-depleted stem cell transplant. Receptor source: a male patient aged 10-17 years who had a stem cell transplant for acute lymphoblastic leukemia, so the T cells may come from the graft donor.

This clonotype came up many times. V is TRBV7-9 and J is TRBJ2-2; D remains unclear. Germline V gene data show CDR1 as SEHNR and CDR2 as FQNEAQ (reference sequence). The CDR3 has 15 amino acids. V gave up 4 bases and J gave up 6 bases, with 15 bases separating them. The CDR3 region is CASSSPFESAGELFF. DNA for the CDR3: TGTGCCAGCAGCTCCCCTTTCGAAAGCGCCGGGGAGCTGTTTTTT.

This clonotype has at least ten counts. The chain couples TRBV29-1 to TRBJ1-2; perhaps TRBD1 as D (6 bases). Germline V gene lookup returns CDR1 SQVTM and CDR2 ANQGSEA. V lost 5 bases to trimming and J lost 2 bases, with 18 bases between them. The CDR3 contains 15 residues. CDR3 nucleotide sequence: TGCAGCGTTTTGGACTCCGGACAGCCGAACTATGGCTACACCTTC. The encoded protein is CSVLDSGQPNYGYTF.

The chain couples TRBV7-9 to TRBJ1-1; possible D gene TRBD1, 6 bases. This CDR3 region has 16 residues. Per the germline V gene, CDR1 is SEHNR and CDR2 is FQNEAQ (reference sequence). Trimming took 1 base from V and 3 from J, leaving 15 bases between them. Written as DNA, the CDR3 is TGTGCCAGCAGCTTAGGAACTCTCCACAGGGACACTGAAGCTTTCTTT. This gives the protein CASSLGTLHRDTEAFF.

This clonotype was counted ten times or more. The CDR3 nucleotides read TGCAGTGCCGAATTACTGGGAGCGGGAGTGAATGAGCAGTTCTTC. This codes for CSAELLGAGVNEQFF. The chain is built from TRBV20-1 and TRBJ2-1; 8 nucleotides line up with TRBD2. This CDR3 spans 15 amino acids. Germline CDR1 and CDR2: DFQATT and SNEGSKA (reference sequence). With 6 bases clipped from V and 7 bases from J, the junction kept 14 bases outside the gene matches.

The sample holds many counts of this clonotype. The V gene is TRBV7-3, the J gene TRBJ2-1; 8 nucleotides align to TRBD2. The germline V gene encodes CDR1 SGHTA and CDR2 FQGTGA. The CDR3 has 16 residues. V dropped 5 bases and J dropped 4; count of bases not matched to a gene: 10. CDR3 DNA sequence: TGTGCCAGCAGCCGGGGAGGGGTAGCGGGGTACAATGAGCAGTTCTTC. Amino acid sequence: CASSRGGVAGYNEQFF.

This clonotype was seen at least ten times. CDR3 sequence reads: CASSLQGWDTIYF. CDR3 bases: TGTGCCAGCAGTTTACAGGGATGGGACACCATATATTTT. V usage is TRBV12-3 or TRBV12-4 and J usage is TRBJ1-3; D is perhaps TRBD1 (5 bases). The CDR3 loop spans 13 amino acids. V was clipped by 2 bases and J by 8 bases, with 10 bases between them.

This clonotype showed up many times. The genes are TRBV11-2 and TRBJ2-7, with D possibly being TRBD2 (6 bases). The CDR3 runs to 16 residues. V lost 0 bases, J lost 3 bases, and 15 bases lay in between. The germline V gene encodes CDR1 SGHAT and CDR2 FQNNGV. The CDR3 loop reads CASSLDIAGSNYEQYF. DNA of the CDR3: TGTGCCAGCAGCTTAGATATTGCGGGGTCCAACTACGAGCAGTACTTC.

The table lists this clonotype with many counts. The chain couples TRBV2 to TRBJ2-7; D is ambiguous. The CDR3 loop spans 12 amino acids. From germline, CDR1 is SNHLY and CDR2 FYNNEI. Between the trimmed V and J ends, which lost 4 bases and 5 bases, there was a span of 9 bases. The DNA for the CDR3 is TGTGCCAGCAGTGTATTAGGAAACGAGCAGTACTTC. This gives the protein CASSVLGNEQYF.

At least ten counts were recorded for this clonotype. V usage is TRBV6-5 and J usage is TRBJ2-7; TRBD2 matches 8 bases. CDR3 length: 15 residues. Germline values: CDR1 MNHEY, CDR2 SVGAGI. The V segment lost 7 bases and the J segment 7 bases; nucleotides outside the gene matches: 15. CDR3 in DNA: TGTGCCAGCAACCCCACCGGGACTAGAAATGGTGAGCAGTACTTC. Translation: CASNPTGTRNGEQYF.

This clonotype was found many times. This sequence joins TRBV6-5 and TRBJ2-3; no clear D gene. Germline V gene lookup returns CDR1 MNHEY and CDR2 SVGAGI. Trimming took 0 bases from V and 2 from J, leaving 6 bases between them. The length of the CDR3 is 14 residues. Here the CDR3 reads CASSYSGSTDTQYF. The CDR3 DNA sequence: TGTGCCAGCAGTTACTCGGGATCCACAGATACGCAGTATTTT.

Ten or more counts support this clonotype. The chain joins TRBV4-3 to TRBJ2-5, with 9 positions matching TRBD1. This CDR3 spans 15 amino acids. Germline-derived CDR1 and CDR2 are LGHNA and YSLEER. With V trimmed by 0 bases and J by 4 bases, 3 bases remained unmatched. Written as DNA, the CDR3 is TGCGCCAGCAGCCAAGATCCGGGACAGGGAGAGACCCAGTACTTC. This sequence encodes CASSQDPGQGETQYF.

This clonotype was counted at least ten times. The J gene is TRBJ1-1, the V gene TRBV28; unclear D gene. The germline V gene has CDR1 MDHEN and CDR2 SYDVKM. V lost 6 bases, J lost 2 bases, and 7 bases lay in between. The CDR3 consists of 12 residues. CDR3 coding DNA: TGTGCCAGCAGACTACTAAACACTGAAGCTTTCTTT. Protein product: CASRLLNTEAFF. Variable domain in full (rest from reference TRBV28 and TRBJ1-1): DVKVTQSSRYLVKRTGEKVFLECVQDMDHENMFWYRQDPGLGLRLIYFSYDVKMKEKGDIPEGYSVSREKKERFSLILESASTNQTSMYLCASRLLNTEAFFGQGTRLTVV.

This clonotype was recorded a few times. This chain joins TRBV6-5 and TRBJ1-3, with TRBD1 identical over 8 bases. The CDR3 spans 13 residues. Germline assignment: CDR1 MNHEY and CDR2 SVGAGI. The V segment lost 7 bases and the J segment 7 bases; nucleotides outside the gene matches: 6. The CDR3 DNA follows: TGTGCCAGCACTTTCGGACAGGGCAACACCATATATTTT. It is translated as CASTFGQGNTIYF.

This clonotype was seen at least ten times. The genes are TRBV6-5 and TRBJ2-3; TRBD2 might be the D (5 bases). Germline V CDR1 and CDR2: MNHEY, SVGAGI. V gave up 0 bases and J gave up 5 bases, with 12 bases separating them. The CDR3 length is 15 residues. CDR3 sequence: CASSYSEVARDTQYF. CDR3 sequence (DNA): TGTGCCAGCAGTTACTCGGAGGTAGCCCGAGATACGCAGTATTTT.

This clonotype was observed at least ten times. The chain has TRBV11-2 and TRBJ1-5; 7 positions agree with TRBD1. Trimming took 1 base from V and 0 from J; bases not matched to a gene: 9. The CDR3 sequence is 18 residues long. Germline V gene sequence: CDR1 SGHAT, CDR2 FQNNGV. CDR3: CASSLVPGQIHSNQPQHF. The DNA for the CDR3 is TGTGCCAGCAGCTTAGTCCCGGGACAGATCCATAGCAATCAGCCCCAGCATTTT.

About this clonotype itself: A clone one base away is much larger, so this may be a read error. The chain employs TRBV20-1 and TRBJ2-5; TRBD1 agrees at 7 bases. The V gene end was trimmed by 3 bases and the J gene end by 1 base; junction bases not matched to a gene: 8. The CDR3 runs to 15 residues. Per the germline V gene, CDR1 is DFQATT and CDR2 is SNEGSKA (reference sequence). DNA for the CDR3: TGCAGTGCTAGTGGGGGACAGACGTGCCAAGAGACCCAGTACTTC. It specifies CSASGGQTCQETQYF.

Many counts were recorded for this clonotype. The V gene is TRBV4-3, the J gene TRBJ2-2; D not resolved. The germline V gene has CDR1 LGHNA and CDR2 YSLEER. The CDR3 has 14 residues. V was clipped by 1 base and J by 5 bases, with 8 bases between them. The CDR3, as DNA: TGCGCCAGCAGCCAAGGACAAGCAACCGGGGAGCTGTTTTTT. This gives the protein CASSQGQATGELFF.

This clonotype was detected many times. The rearrangement joins TRBV4-3 to TRBJ2-1; 11 nucleotides line up with TRBD2. With 4 bases clipped from V and 9 bases from J, the junction kept 14 bases outside the gene matches. This CDR3 contains 17 residues. Germline lookup yields CDR1 LGHNA and CDR2 YSLEER. The CDR3 is CASSRLANSGGAGEQFF. Here the CDR3 DNA reads TGCGCCAGCAGCCGTCTGGCCAATAGCGGGGGGGCGGGTGAGCAGTTCTTC.

This clonotype was seen just once. This may arise from a read error, as a much more abundant clone is one base away. The CDR3 sequence: CASSMGRQANTEAFF. Written as DNA, the CDR3 is TGTGCCAGTAGTATGGGAAGACAAGCGAACACTGAAGCTTTCTTT. The chain recombines TRBV19 with TRBJ1-1; D remains unclear. The CDR3 is made up of 15 amino acids. Germline-derived CDR1 and CDR2 are LNHDA and SQIVND (reference sequence). V lost 3 bases, J lost 1 base, and 12 bases lay in between.

This clonotype was observed at least ten times. This chain uses TRBV7-2 with TRBJ2-3; the match to TRBD2 covers 10 bases. Per germline, CDR1 SGHTA and CDR2 FQGNSA. The CDR3 runs 16 residues. V gave up 5 bases and J gave up 0 bases; unmatched junction bases: 5. This CDR3 is CASSHKTSGSTDTQYF. The CDR3 DNA sequence: TGTGCCAGCAGCCATAAGACTAGCGGGAGCACAGATACGCAGTATTTT.